The sequence of this TCR beta chain was determined in a study of T-cell reconstitution after alpha-beta-depleted transplantation in children. The TCRbeta library was prepared with unique molecular identifiers. Via MiXCR, TCRdb re-called the PCR reads, giving one row per CDR3 protein. The data show about 870,000 distinct CDR3 sequences, 15% to 20% seen once. The CDR3 has 19 amino acids. The clonotype was recovered from a male patient between 5 and 17 years old who had a stem cell transplant for acute lymphoblastic leukemia, so the T cells may come from the graft donor. The chain recombines TRBV21-1 with TRBJ2-3; the D call TRBD2 from the table was never checked on the DNA. TRBV21-1 is annotated as a pseudogene. The specimen comprised PBMCs, mostly from graft donor cells, sampled 360 days after TCRalphabeta/CD19-depleted stem cell transplant. The CDR3 DNA sequence: TGTGCCAGCAGCAAAGGTGGGACTAGCGGGAGCGGGCCCACAGATACGCAGTATTTT. Its translation: CASSKGGTSGSGPTDTQYF.